Here is one TCR beta chain with its context. This receptor's antigen is unknown. The sample holds no much larger clone one base away, and base qualities are not on file. The sample comes from a study of T cell responses to AZD1222 COVID-19 vaccine (dated by TCRdb to the early 2020s). Regarding the study in general: A total of more than 230 trial participants underwent TCR sequencing, of whom nearly 210 received two doses of AZD1222 and about 25 received two doses of the MenACWY control vaccine. Trial participants were enrolled by age into subgroups of 18-55, 56-69 and 70-plus years, and about 150, 27 and 61 TCR-sequenced participants, respectively, were included in these subgroups. Broader findings and caveats from the paper: In the small 56-69-year group, the increase in depth fell short of significance, most likely because of low power. Reportedly, close to half of the unique spike-specific TCRs recognized epitopes lying outside the regions that are mutated in the B.1.351 and B.1.1.7 variants. Because no day 14 peak-response samples were available, the repertoires could be characterized only after the peak T cell response. Participants were mostly white British, with more females than males. The authors suggested clonal diversity may have been underestimated. A significant rise in spike-specific TCR breadth and depth was observed after two AZD1222 doses relative to day 0 and relative to MenACWY recipients. The vaccine-associated CD4 TCRs covered the entire spike protein, and the dominant responses fell in regions 160-218 and 743-854. Conclusions about previously exposed vaccinees are limited, since just six or seven AZD1222 recipients were seropositive for SARS-CoV-2 at baseline.

The CDR3 regions of human TCRbeta chains were analyzed by immunosequencing. The authors processed their data as follows. Repertoire TCRs were checked for matches against a reference library of SARS-CoV-2-specific TCRs that had been generated using the MIRA antigen-specificity platform. Breadth was defined as the fraction of unique TCRs that were SARS-CoV-2-associated, and depth was defined as the fraction of total T cells that were SARS-CoV-2-associated. Using the MIRA data, every spike-specific TCR was mapped to the spike region that the TCR reacted to and assigned to either a CD4 or a CD8 class. Log10-transformed breadth and depth values were compared by one-way ANOVA with Sidak's multiple comparisons tests. TCRdb took over this immuneACCESS table, retaining in-frame rearrangements with V and J assigned. Such tables are incomplete; in checked studies, under half of the missing clones stem from an unresolved V gene, and the remainder is unexplained. The V and J calls and clone size were taken over from that table, and D and trimming were inferred from the DNA. The sample table holds about 180,000 clones, of which nearly 95% were seen once. The ten most abundant clones make up 1.5% to 2.5% of the sample.

According to the germline V gene (reference sequence), CDR1 reads SSHAT and CDR2 reads FNYEAQ. The junction shows trimming of 4 bases on V and 0 bases on J, and the gene matches do not reach 8 bases of it. From the cysteine up to the phenylalanine, the CDR3 has a length of 16 residues. The sequence is cut down to CDR3 DNA, 48 bases in frame from base 1. Reading the label with the study, this specimen's time point is: about 28 days (+/-7) after the second vaccine dose. AZD1222 recipients whose second dose came at about 4 weeks and those whose second dose came at about 12 weeks were combined into one group, since spike-specific TCR depth and breadth did not differ between the two schedules. Vaccinee samples came from UK trials COV001 and COV002, including a single-blind randomized controlled phase 2/3 trial of AZD1222 (ChAdOx1 nCoV-19) in healthy adults. For TCRbeta chain sequencing, PBMC samples were collected from trial participants at day 0 and at day 28 after the second dose.

This specimen consisted of peripheral blood, obtained 28 days after the second AZD1222 dose. The clonotype comes from an adult who received the AZD1222 COVID-19 vaccine. The chain is assembled from TRBV7-7 and TRBJ1-1; 7 nucleotides in the junction match TRBD1. The DNA sequence follows: TGTGCCAGCAGCTCGGAGACAGGGAGGGTGAACACTGAAGCTTTCTTT. Its protein product is CASSSETGRVNTEAFF.